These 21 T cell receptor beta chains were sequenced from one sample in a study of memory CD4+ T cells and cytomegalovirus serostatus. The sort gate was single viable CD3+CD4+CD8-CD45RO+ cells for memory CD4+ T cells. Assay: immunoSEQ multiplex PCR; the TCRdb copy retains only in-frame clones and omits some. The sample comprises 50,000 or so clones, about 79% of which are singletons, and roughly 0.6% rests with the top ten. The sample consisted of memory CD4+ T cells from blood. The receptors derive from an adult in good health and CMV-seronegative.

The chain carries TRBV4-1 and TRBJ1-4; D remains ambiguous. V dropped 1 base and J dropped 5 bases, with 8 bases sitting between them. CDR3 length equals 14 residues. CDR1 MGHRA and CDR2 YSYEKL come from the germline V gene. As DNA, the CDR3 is TGCGCCAGCAGCCAAGTCCGGAGAAATGAAAAACTGTTTTTT. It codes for CASSQVRRNEKLFF.

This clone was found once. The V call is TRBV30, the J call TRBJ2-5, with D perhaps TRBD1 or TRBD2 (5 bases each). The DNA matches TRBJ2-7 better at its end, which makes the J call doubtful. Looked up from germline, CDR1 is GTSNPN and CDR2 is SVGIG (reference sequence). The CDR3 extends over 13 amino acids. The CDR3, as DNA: TGTGCCTGGAGTGTACAGGACTTTGCCGAGCAGTACTTC. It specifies CAWSVQDFAEQYF.

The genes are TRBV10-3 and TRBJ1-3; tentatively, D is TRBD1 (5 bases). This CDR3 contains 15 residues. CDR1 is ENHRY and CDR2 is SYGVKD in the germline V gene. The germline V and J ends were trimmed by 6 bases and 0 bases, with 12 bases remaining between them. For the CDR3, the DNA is TGTGCCATCAGCCCGGGACGGCACTCTGGAAACACCATATATTTT. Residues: CAISPGRHSGNTIYF.

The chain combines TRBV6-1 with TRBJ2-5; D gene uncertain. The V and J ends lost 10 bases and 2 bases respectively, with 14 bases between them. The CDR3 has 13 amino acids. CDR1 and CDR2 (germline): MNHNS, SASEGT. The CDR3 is CAIANGVQETQYF. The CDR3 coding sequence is TGTGCCATCGCGAACGGAGTTCAAGAGACCCAGTACTTC.

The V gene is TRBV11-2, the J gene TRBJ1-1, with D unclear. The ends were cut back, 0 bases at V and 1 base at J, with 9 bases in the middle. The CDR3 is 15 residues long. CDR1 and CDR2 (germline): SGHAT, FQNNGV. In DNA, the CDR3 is TGTGCCAGCAGCTTAGACTGGGTTACGAACACTGAAGCTTTCTTT. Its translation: CASSLDWVTNTEAFF. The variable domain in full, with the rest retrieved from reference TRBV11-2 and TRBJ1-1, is EAGVAQSPRYKIIEKRQSVAFWCNPISGHATLYWYQQILGQGPKLLIQFQNNGVVDDSQLPKDRFSAERLKGVDSTLKIQPAKLEDSAVYLCASSLDWVTNTEAFFGQGTRLTVV.

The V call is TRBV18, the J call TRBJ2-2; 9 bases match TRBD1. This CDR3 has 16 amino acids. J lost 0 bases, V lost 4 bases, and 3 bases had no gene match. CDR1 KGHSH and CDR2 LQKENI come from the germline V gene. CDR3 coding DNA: TGTGCCAGCTCACAGACAGGGGGATCGAACACCGGGGAGCTGTTTTTT. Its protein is CASSQTGGSNTGELFF.

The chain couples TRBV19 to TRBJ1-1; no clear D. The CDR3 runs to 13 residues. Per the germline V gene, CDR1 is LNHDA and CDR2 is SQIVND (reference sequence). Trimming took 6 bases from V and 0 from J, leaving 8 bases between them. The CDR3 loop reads CASRRHLNTEAFF. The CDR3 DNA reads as TGTGCCAGTAGGAGGCACTTGAACACTGAAGCTTTCTTT.

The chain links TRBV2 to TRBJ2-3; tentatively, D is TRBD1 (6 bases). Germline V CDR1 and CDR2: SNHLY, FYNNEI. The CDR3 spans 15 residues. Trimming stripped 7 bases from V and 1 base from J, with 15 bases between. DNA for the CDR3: TGTGCCAGCACCGCGGACGGACAGCGCACAGATACGCAGTATTTT. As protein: CASTADGQRTDTQYF.

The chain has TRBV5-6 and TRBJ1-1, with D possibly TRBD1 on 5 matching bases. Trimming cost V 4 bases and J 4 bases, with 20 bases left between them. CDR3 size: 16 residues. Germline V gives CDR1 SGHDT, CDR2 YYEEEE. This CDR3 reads CASSPSSGPGGTEAFF. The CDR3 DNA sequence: TGTGCCAGCAGCCCTTCCTCGGGACCGGGGGGCACTGAAGCTTTCTTT.

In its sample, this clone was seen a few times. The CDR3 coding sequence is TGTGCCAGCAGCATAGGACAGCCGAACACCGGGGAGCTGTTTTTT. This gives the protein CASSIGQPNTGELFF. J is TRBJ2-2 and V is TRBV7-7; tentatively, D is TRBD1 (6 bases). V was trimmed by 5 bases and J by 0 bases, leaving 10 bases between them. The germline gives CDR1 SSHAT, CDR2 FNYEAQ (reference sequence). There are 15 residues in the CDR3.

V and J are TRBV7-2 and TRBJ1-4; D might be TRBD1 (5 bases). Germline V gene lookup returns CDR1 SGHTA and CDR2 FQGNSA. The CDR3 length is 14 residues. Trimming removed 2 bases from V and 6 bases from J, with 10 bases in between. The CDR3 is CASSLWGIDEKLFF. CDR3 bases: TGTGCCAGCAGCTTATGGGGGATTGATGAAAAACTGTTTTTT.

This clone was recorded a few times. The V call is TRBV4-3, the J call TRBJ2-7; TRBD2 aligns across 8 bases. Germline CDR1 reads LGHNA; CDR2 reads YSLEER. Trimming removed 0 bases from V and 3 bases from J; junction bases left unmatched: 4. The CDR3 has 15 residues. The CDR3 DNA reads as TGCGCCAGCAGCCAAGAGGCCCGGGGGGGCTACGAGCAGTACTTC. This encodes CASSQEARGGYEQYF.

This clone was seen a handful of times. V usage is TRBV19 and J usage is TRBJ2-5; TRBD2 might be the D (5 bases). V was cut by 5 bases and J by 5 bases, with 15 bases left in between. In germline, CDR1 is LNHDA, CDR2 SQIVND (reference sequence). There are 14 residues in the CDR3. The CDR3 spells CASSPSLRGETQYF. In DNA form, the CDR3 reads TGTGCCAGTAGTCCTTCCCTGCGAGGGGAGACCCAGTACTTC.

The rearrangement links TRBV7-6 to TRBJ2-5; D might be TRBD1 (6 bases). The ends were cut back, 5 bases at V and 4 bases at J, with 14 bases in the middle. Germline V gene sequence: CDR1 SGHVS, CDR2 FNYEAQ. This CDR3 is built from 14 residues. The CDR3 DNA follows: TGTGCCAGCAGCCAACAGGGAAGCGGAGAGACCCAGTACTTC. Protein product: CASSQQGSGETQYF.

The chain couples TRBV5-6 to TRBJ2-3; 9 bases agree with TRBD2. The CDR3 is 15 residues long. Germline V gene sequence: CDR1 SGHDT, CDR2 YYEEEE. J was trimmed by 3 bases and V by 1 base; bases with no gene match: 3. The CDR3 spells CASSLSAGGTDTQYF. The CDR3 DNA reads TGTGCCAGCAGCTTGAGCGCGGGGGGGACAGATACGCAGTATTTT.

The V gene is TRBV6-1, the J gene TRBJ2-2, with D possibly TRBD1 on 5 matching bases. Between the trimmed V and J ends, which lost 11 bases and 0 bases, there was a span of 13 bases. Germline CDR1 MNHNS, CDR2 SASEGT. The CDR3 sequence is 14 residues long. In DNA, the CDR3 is TGTGCCGGAAGGTGGACAACGAACACCGGGGAGCTGTTTTTT. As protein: CAGRWTTNTGELFF.

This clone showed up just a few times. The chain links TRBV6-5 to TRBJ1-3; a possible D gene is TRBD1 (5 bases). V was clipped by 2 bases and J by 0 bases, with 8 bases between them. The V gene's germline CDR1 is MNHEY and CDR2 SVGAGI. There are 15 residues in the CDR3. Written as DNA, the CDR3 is TGTGCCAGCAGTTACCGGGGGGACTCTGGAAACACCATATATTTT. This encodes CASSYRGDSGNTIYF.

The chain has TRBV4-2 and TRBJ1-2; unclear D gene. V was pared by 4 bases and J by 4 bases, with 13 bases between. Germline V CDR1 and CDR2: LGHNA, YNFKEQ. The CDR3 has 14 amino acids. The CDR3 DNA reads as TGTGCCAGCAGCCCATCCGTCGGGTCCTATGGCTACACCTTC. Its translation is CASSPSVGSYGYTF.

The CDR3 DNA sequence: TGTGCCTGGAGGAGGGGACGCTTGAGCTCTGGGGCCAACGTCCTGACTTTC. Translation gives CAWRRGRLSSGANVLTF. The genes are TRBV30 and TRBJ2-6, with D perhaps TRBD1 or TRBD2 (5 bases each). In germline, CDR1 is GTSNPN, CDR2 SVGIG (reference sequence). This CDR3 has 17 residues. V lost 3 bases and J 0 bases, leaving 15 bases between the germline ends.

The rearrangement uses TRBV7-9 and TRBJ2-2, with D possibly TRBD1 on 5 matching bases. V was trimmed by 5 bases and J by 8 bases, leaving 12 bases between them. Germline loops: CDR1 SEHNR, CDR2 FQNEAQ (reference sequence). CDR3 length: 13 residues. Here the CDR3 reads CASSTQGVGELFF. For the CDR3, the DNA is TGTGCCAGCAGCACTCAGGGTGTAGGGGAGCTGTTTTTT.

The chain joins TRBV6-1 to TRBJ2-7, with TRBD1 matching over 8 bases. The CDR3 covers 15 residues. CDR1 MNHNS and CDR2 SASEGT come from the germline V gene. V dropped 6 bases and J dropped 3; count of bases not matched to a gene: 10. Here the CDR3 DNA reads TGTGCCAGCAGGGGGACAGGAATTACCAACTACGAGCAGTACTTC. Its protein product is CASRGTGITNYEQYF.